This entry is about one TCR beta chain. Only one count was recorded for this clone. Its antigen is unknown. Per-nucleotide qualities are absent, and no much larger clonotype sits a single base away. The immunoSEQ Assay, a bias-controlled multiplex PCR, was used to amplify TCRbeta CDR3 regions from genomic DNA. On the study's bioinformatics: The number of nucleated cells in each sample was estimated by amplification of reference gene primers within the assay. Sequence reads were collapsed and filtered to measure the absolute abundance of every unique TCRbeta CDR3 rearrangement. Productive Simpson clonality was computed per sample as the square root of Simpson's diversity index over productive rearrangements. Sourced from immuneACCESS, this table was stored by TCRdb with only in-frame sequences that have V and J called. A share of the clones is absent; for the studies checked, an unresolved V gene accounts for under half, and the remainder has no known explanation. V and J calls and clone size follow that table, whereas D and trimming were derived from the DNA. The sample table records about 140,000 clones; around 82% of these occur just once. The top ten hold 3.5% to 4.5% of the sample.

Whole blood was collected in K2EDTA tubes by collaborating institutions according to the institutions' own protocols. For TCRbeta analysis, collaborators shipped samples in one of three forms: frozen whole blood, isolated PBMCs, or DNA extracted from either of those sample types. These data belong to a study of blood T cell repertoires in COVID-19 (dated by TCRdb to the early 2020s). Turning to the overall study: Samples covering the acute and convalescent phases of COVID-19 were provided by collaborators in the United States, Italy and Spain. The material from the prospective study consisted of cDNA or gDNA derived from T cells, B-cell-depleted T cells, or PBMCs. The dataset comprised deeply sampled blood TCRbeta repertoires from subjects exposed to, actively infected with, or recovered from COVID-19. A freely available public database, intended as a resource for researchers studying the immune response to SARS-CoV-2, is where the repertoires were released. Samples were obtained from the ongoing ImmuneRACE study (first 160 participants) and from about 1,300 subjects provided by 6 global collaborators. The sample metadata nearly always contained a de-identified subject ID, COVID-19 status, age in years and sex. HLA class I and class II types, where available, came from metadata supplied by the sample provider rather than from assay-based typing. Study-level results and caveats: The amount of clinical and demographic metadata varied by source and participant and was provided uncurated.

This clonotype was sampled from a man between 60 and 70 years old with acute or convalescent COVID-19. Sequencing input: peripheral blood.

For the CDR3, the sequence is CASSLQAGGVTDTQYF. The DNA is as follows: TGTGCCAGCAGCTTGCAAGCAGGGGGTGTCACAGATACGCAGTATTTT. The V gene is TRBV5-6 and the J gene is TRBJ2-3; the junction holds 7 bases that match TRBD1. Relative to germline, V is missing 1 base and J is missing 2 bases, with 7 bases of the junction outside any gene match. Taken from the germline V gene, the CDR1 and CDR2 loops are SGHDT and YYEEEE. The CDR3 runs 16 amino acids, cysteine and phenylalanine included. Only CDR3 DNA remains: 48 bases, in frame from the first base.